These 2 T cell receptor beta chains were sequenced from one sample in a study of identical twins. MiXCR, applied by TCRdb to the 5' RACE reads, yields one record per CDR3 protein. The top ten hold around 0.3% of the sample, which has 1.5 million to 2 million distinct CDR3 sequences, about 32% seen once. The specimen was cord blood. Receptors originate from a newborn girl in good health.

Of note for this clonotype: A read error may produce the germline difference seen at one junction end. The chain employs TRBV5-1 and TRBJ1-2, with 8 bases that match TRBD1. The CDR3 runs 15 residues. CDR1 and CDR2 from the germline V gene are SGHRS and YFSETQ. CDR3 DNA sequence: TGCGCCAGCAGCTCGGGACAGGTCCGAAACTATGGCTGCACCTTC. Translation gives CASSSGQVRNYGCTF.

In its sample, this clonotype was seen a few times. This chain connects TRBV20-1 to TRBJ2-7; 10 bases agree with TRBD2. The CDR3 covers 14 residues. The trim removed 1 base at V and 3 bases at J, leaving 3 bases unmatched. Germline V CDR1 and CDR2: DFQATT, SNEGSKA (reference sequence). The DNA for the CDR3 is TGCAGTGCTAGAGCCCTAGCGGGAGTCTACGAGCAGTACTTC. Translated: CSARALAGVYEQYF.